This T cell receptor beta chain was sequenced during a study of blood T cell repertoires in COVID-19. Produced via immunoSEQ multiplex PCR; TCRdb's table is partial and in-frame only. The table records a few hundred thousand clones, approximately 90% of them present only once. The V and J ends lost 4 bases and 7 bases, in that order; junction bases with no gene match: 12. In germline, CDR1 is MNHEY, CDR2 SMNVEV (reference sequence). The CDR3 sequence is 17 residues long. V and J are TRBV27 and TRBJ2-1, with 11 bases fitting TRBD2. Source material: peripheral blood. The TCR comes from a woman aged 30 to 39 with COVID-19, enrolled during active disease. CDR3 nucleotide sequence: TGTGCCAGCAGTTCGATGCTACTAGCGGGAGTCAAGAATGAGCAGTTCTTC. Protein product: CASSSMLLAGVKNEQFF.